The 16 T cell receptor beta chains listed next were all sequenced from one sample in a study of blood T cell repertoires in COVID-19. Sequencing was performed with immunoSEQ multiplex PCR; in TCRdb, only in-frame clones are kept and a portion is missing. The data show a few hundred thousand clones, 75% to 90% seen once. The sample was peripheral blood. The receptors were sampled from a human donor in a cohort sampled during active COVID-19.

The V call is TRBV19, the J call TRBJ2-1, with unresolved D. Germline V gene data show CDR1 as LNHDA and CDR2 as SQIVND (reference sequence). V lost 2 bases and J 5 bases, leaving 7 bases between the germline ends. The CDR3 runs 13 residues. The CDR3 here is CASSINTNNEQFF. The CDR3, as DNA: TGTGCCAGTAGTATAAACACCAACAATGAGCAGTTCTTC.

V is TRBV19 and J is TRBJ2-7; D might be TRBD1 (6 bases). The CDR3 extends over 12 amino acids. Trimming removed 6 bases from V and 4 bases from J, with 10 bases in between. The germline V gene has CDR1 LNHDA and CDR2 SQIVND (reference sequence). CDR3 in amino acids: CASRKQGYEQYF. Written as DNA, the CDR3 is TGTGCCAGTAGGAAACAGGGTTACGAGCAGTACTTC.

The chain has TRBV5-4 and TRBJ2-5; 9 positions agree with TRBD2. Germline loops: CDR1 SGHNT, CDR2 YYREEE (reference sequence). This CDR3 has 16 amino acids. V shed 1 base and J 0 bases; nucleotides not matched to a gene: 4. In DNA, the CDR3 is TGTGCCAGCAGCTTGATGCGGGGGGGCAACCAAGAGACCCAGTACTTC. Protein product: CASSLMRGGNQETQYF.

The chain is built from TRBV5-1 and TRBJ2-7; 7 bases match TRBD1. This CDR3 has 15 residues. V gave up 4 bases and J gave up 1 base; unmatched junction bases: 8. Germline assignment: CDR1 SGHRS and CDR2 YFSETQ. In DNA, the CDR3 is TGCGCCAGCAGCGAAGGGACAGCTTTATCCTACGAGCAGTACTTC. Protein: CASSEGTALSYEQYF.

This chain joins TRBV5-4 and TRBJ2-1; TRBD2 matches at 9 bases. V shed 2 bases and J 1 base; nucleotides not matched to a gene: 7. The CDR3 runs to 17 residues. Germline CDR1 and CDR2: SGHNT and YYREEE (reference sequence). This CDR3 reads CASSLRKAGGSYNEQFF. The CDR3 nucleotides read TGTGCCAGCAGCTTAAGGAAAGCGGGAGGTTCCTACAATGAGCAGTTCTTC.

J is TRBJ1-1 and V is TRBV18; D is unresolved. Germline CDR1 and CDR2: KGHSH and LQKENI. The V end was cut by 5 bases, the J end by 2 bases, with 12 bases between. CDR3 length: 14 residues. The CDR3 spells CASSAQRSNTEAFF. CDR3 nucleotide sequence: TGTGCCAGCTCAGCACAGAGGAGTAACACTGAAGCTTTCTTT.

The genes are TRBV5-1 and TRBJ2-7; D call uncertain. The V gene lost 1 base and the J gene lost 6 bases, with 17 bases spanning the gap. The CDR3 has 15 residues. Per the germline V gene, CDR1 is SGHRS and CDR2 is YFSETQ. For the CDR3, the DNA is TGCGCCAGCAGCTTGTTTGGGTCGGCCCCTAGCGAGCAGTACTTC. It translates to CASSLFGSAPSEQYF.

Details on this clone: Sequence at one end of the junction differs from germline and may be a read error. The V and J genes are TRBV19 and TRBJ2-1; D perhaps matches TRBD2 (7 bases). The CDR3 spans 16 residues. The germline V gene encodes CDR1 LNHDA and CDR2 SQIVND (reference sequence). The CDR3: CASTPQGLISSNEQFF. DNA of the CDR3: TGTGCCAGTACCCCACAGGGACTAATCTCCTCCAATGAGCAGTTCTTC.

The chain employs TRBV5-1 and TRBJ2-5; TRBD1 agrees at 9 bases. V trimming: 3 bases; J trimming: 8 bases; junction bases outside the gene matches: 11. CDR1 SGHRS and CDR2 YFSETQ come from the germline V gene. This CDR3 is 15 amino acids long. The CDR3 sequence is CASSWGTGIRGTQYF. For the CDR3, the DNA is TGCGCCAGCAGCTGGGGGACAGGGATTCGAGGCACCCAGTACTTC.

This rearrangement joins TRBV5-1 to TRBJ2-7; possible D gene TRBD2, 7 bases. V lost 4 bases and J 3 bases, leaving 14 bases between the germline ends. Germline V CDR1 and CDR2: SGHRS, YFSETQ. The CDR3 runs 14 residues. The CDR3 loop is CASSRGGEIYEQYF. CDR3 bases: TGCGCCAGCAGCCGAGGGGGGGAAATCTACGAGCAGTACTTC.

V usage is TRBV4-3 and J usage is TRBJ2-7, with 10 positions matching TRBD2. V was pared by 0 bases and J by 2 bases, with 7 bases of the junction left unmatched. Germline V gene lookup returns CDR1 LGHNA and CDR2 YSLEER. This CDR3 has 17 amino acids. CDR3 sequence: CASSQEAASGGAYEQYF. CDR3 sequence (DNA): TGCGCCAGCAGCCAAGAGGCGGCTAGCGGGGGAGCCTACGAGCAGTACTTC.

The genes are TRBV10-1 and TRBJ1-1; D perhaps matches TRBD1 (5 bases). Germline V gene sequence: CDR1 WNHNN, CDR2 SYGVQD (reference sequence). Trimming took 3 bases from V and 1 from J, leaving 9 bases between them. This CDR3 has 14 amino acids. For the CDR3, the DNA is TGCGCCAGCAGTGACAGGGCCTCGAACACTGAAGCTTTCTTT. It encodes CASSDRASNTEAFF.

The chain carries TRBV6-5 and TRBJ2-7; D possibly corresponds to TRBD2 (5 bases). V was trimmed by 7 bases and J by 6 bases, leaving 19 bases between them. The CDR3 has 14 amino acids. From germline, CDR1 is MNHEY and CDR2 SVGAGI. The DNA of the CDR3 is TGTGCCAGCACCCCCGACCCGGGATATGGCGAGCAGTACTTC. This sequence encodes CASTPDPGYGEQYF.

The DNA for the CDR3 is TGTGCCAGCAAAGGAGGAGGGTCTGGGGCCAACGTCCTGACTTTC. It translates to CASKGGGSGANVLTF. This chain joins TRBV27 and TRBJ2-6; maybe TRBD2 (6 bases). This CDR3 comprises 15 residues. CDR1 and CDR2 from the germline V gene are MNHEY and SMNVEV (reference sequence). V was cut by 7 bases and J by 1 base, with 11 bases left in between.

The V call is TRBV11-2, the J call TRBJ1-3; D is perhaps TRBD1 (5 bases). V lost 2 bases to trimming and J lost 0 bases, with 8 bases between them. Germline CDR1 reads SGHAT; CDR2 reads FQNNGV. This CDR3 comprises 15 residues. In DNA, the CDR3 is TGTGCCAGCAGCTTAACAGGTTACTCTGGAAACACCATATATTTT. It codes for CASSLTGYSGNTIYF.

The V and J genes are TRBV6-2 or TRBV6-3 and TRBJ2-7, with 9 bases fitting TRBD2. Losses at the gene ends were 2 bases for V and 6 bases for J; bases not matched to a gene: 8. Germline lookup yields CDR1 MNHEY and CDR2 SVGEGT. CDR3 length: 15 residues. CDR3 sequence (DNA): TGTGCCAGCAGTTACCAGCTAGCGGGGCTGGGCGAGCAGTACTTC. Its translation is CASSYQLAGLGEQYF.